These 26 T cell receptor beta chains originate from one sample sequenced in a study of cytomegalovirus exposure and HLA in healthy donors. The PCR contained 60 Vbeta and 13 Jbeta primers. Sequencing used immunoSEQ multiplex PCR; TCRdb keeps in-frame clones, though not all of them. This table has 150,000 to 200,000 clones, more than 65% appearing once. The sequenced sample consisted of PBMCs. These receptors all come from a woman between 40 and 50 years old in good health and CMV-seropositive.

V is TRBV19 and J is TRBJ2-7; D possibly corresponds to TRBD2 (5 bases). Trimming shortened V by 4 bases and J by 0 bases, and 13 bases separated the two germline ends. The CDR3 is made up of 15 amino acids. Per the germline V gene, CDR1 is LNHDA and CDR2 is SQIVND (reference sequence). CDR3 nucleotides: TGTGCCAGTAGTACCGCAGGACTCCGCTCCTACGAGCAGTACTTC. Translated: CASSTAGLRSYEQYF.

The sample holds a few counts of this clone. This chain uses TRBV18 with TRBJ2-7, with unresolved D. The CDR3 contains 13 residues. Germline V gene sequence: CDR1 KGHSH, CDR2 LQKENI. With 6 bases removed from V and 3 bases from J, the gap between germline ends came to 12 bases. The CDR3 DNA follows: TGTGCCAGCTCGCCGACTCTTTACTACGAGCAGTACTTC. This codes for CASSPTLYYEQYF.

The genes are TRBV6-5 and TRBJ2-4, with a tentative D call TRBD1 (5 bases). Per germline, CDR1 MNHEY and CDR2 SVGAGI. V lost 7 bases to trimming and J lost 1 base, with 14 bases between them. The CDR3 loop spans 15 amino acids. CDR3 DNA sequence: TGTGCCAGCATGGCAGGGTCCGAGGCCAAAAACATTCAGTACTTC. Amino acid sequence: CASMAGSEAKNIQYF.

This clone has more than one count but fewer than ten. The chain carries TRBV28 and TRBJ1-2; the D gene is possibly TRBD1 (5 bases). The CDR3 runs 13 residues. Germline lookup yields CDR1 MDHEN and CDR2 SYDVKM. Trimming pared 6 bases from V and 4 bases from J, leaving 12 bases between. CDR3 DNA sequence: TGTGCCAGCAGCCGAACGGACACCTATGGCTACACCTTC. It yields the protein CASSRTDTYGYTF.

The chain uses TRBV6-1 and TRBJ2-2, with TRBD1 matching over 7 bases. This CDR3 region has 13 residues. V lost 6 bases, J lost 6 bases, and 4 bases stayed unmatched. Germline values: CDR1 MNHNS, CDR2 SASEGT. In DNA, the CDR3 is TGTGCCAGCAGCGACACAGGGGCCGGGGAGCTGTTTTTT. This gives the protein CASSDTGAGELFF.

V usage is TRBV9 and J usage is TRBJ1-2; 7 nucleotides agree with TRBD1. Germline CDR1 reads SGDLS; CDR2 reads YYNGEE. This CDR3 region has 15 residues. J lost 4 bases, V lost 0 bases, and 6 bases had no gene match. DNA of the CDR3: TGTGCCAGCAGCGTAGCTCCGGACAGGTCCTATGGCTACACCTTC. It translates to CASSVAPDRSYGYTF.

This rearrangement joins TRBV2 to TRBJ2-3, with D possibly being TRBD2 (6 bases). Germline CDR1 is SNHLY and CDR2 is FYNNEI. Trimming took 4 bases from V and 1 from J, leaving 9 bases between them. CDR3 length: 14 residues. CDR3 sequence reads: CASSAGEGTDTQYF. DNA for the CDR3: TGTGCCAGCAGTGCGGGGGAGGGCACAGATACGCAGTATTTT.

The chain recombines TRBV10-3 with TRBJ1-1; 10 positions agree with TRBD1. The V gene's germline CDR1 is ENHRY and CDR2 SYGVKD. The CDR3 runs 14 residues. The ends lost 2 bases at V and 4 bases at J; junction bases unmatched: 1. CDR3 DNA sequence: TGTGCCATCAGTGAGGGACAGGGGGGCACTGAAGCTTTCTTT. Translating gives CAISEGQGGTEAFF.

The genes are TRBV5-4 and TRBJ2-7, with 7 bases that match TRBD1. The junction had 9 bases not matched to a gene; V was cut back by 7 bases and J by 5 bases. The length of the CDR3 is 13 residues. Looked up from germline, CDR1 is SGHNT and CDR2 is YYREEE (reference sequence). The CDR3 reads CASPSDRDNEQYF. CDR3 coding DNA: TGTGCCAGCCCGAGTGACAGGGACAACGAGCAGTACTTC.

This clone was seen only a few times. The chain has TRBV5-1 and TRBJ2-5; 7 bases map to TRBD1. The end of the DNA fits TRBJ2-7 better, so the J call may be wrong. Germline CDR1 reads SGHRS; CDR2 reads YFSETQ. The CDR3 consists of 13 residues. The CDR3 sequence: CASSSTGTYEQYF. The DNA for the CDR3 is TGCGCCAGCAGCTCGACAGGGACCTACGAGCAGTACTTC.

This clone was seen a few times. The J gene is TRBJ2-5, the V gene TRBV5-8, with a tentative D call TRBD1 (5 bases). The DNA end is a closer match to TRBJ2-7, so the J assignment may be wrong. The CDR3 is made up of 13 amino acids. Per the germline V gene, CDR1 is SGHTS and CDR2 is YDEGEE. DNA for the CDR3: TGTGCCAGCAGCTTGCAGGGTCCCTACGAGCAGTACTTC. Translation gives CASSLQGPYEQYF.

This rearrangement joins TRBV5-5 to TRBJ2-1; 11 bases map to TRBD2. Trimming removed 4 bases from V and 3 bases from J; junction bases left unmatched: 9. The germline V gene has CDR1 SGHKS and CDR2 YYEKEE (reference sequence). The length of the CDR3 is 17 residues. The CDR3: CASSNRIGTSGYNEQFF. CDR3 sequence (DNA): TGTGCCAGCAGCAACAGGATAGGGACTAGCGGCTACAATGAGCAGTTCTTC.

The V and J genes are TRBV6-6 and TRBJ2-3, with D possibly being TRBD2 (5 bases). Germline V CDR1 and CDR2: MNHNY, SVGAGI (reference sequence). Trimming pared 5 bases from V and 4 bases from J, leaving 16 bases between. This CDR3 region has 15 residues. The CDR3 here is CASSGRRGVADTQYF. The CDR3 DNA sequence: TGTGCCAGCAGTGGCCGACGGGGTGTCGCAGATACGCAGTATTTT.

Notes on this clone: One junction end disagrees with the germline gene, perhaps due to a read error. The V and J genes are TRBV7-7 and TRBJ2-7, with D maybe TRBD2 (6 bases). Germline assignment: CDR1 SSHAT and CDR2 FNYEAQ (reference sequence). CDR3 size: 14 residues. The CDR3 DNA is TGTGCTAGCAGATTCCGGGACTCCTCCTACGAGCAGTACTTC. It specifies CASRFRDSSYEQYF.

The V gene is TRBV15, the J gene TRBJ2-3; TRBD2 agrees at 9 bases. Germline V gene data show CDR1 as LNHNV and CDR2 as YYDKDF (reference sequence). J lost 1 base, V lost 5 bases, and 10 bases had no gene match. This CDR3 region has 17 residues. CDR3 region: CATSQGGAGGRTDTQYF. DNA of the CDR3: TGTGCCACCAGCCAGGGGGGAGCGGGGGGCCGCACAGATACGCAGTATTTT.

This clone was counted a few times. The chain links TRBV2 to TRBJ2-7, with 8 bases aligning to TRBD2. Looked up from germline, CDR1 is SNHLY and CDR2 is FYNNEI. This CDR3 is 15 amino acids long. The V segment lost 6 bases and the J segment 3 bases; nucleotides outside the gene matches: 10. The CDR3 DNA follows: TGTGCCAGCAGCGGGCTAAGCGGGAGATACTACGAGCAGTACTTC. This sequence encodes CASSGLSGRYYEQYF.

This chain uses TRBV28 with TRBJ2-5; 11 bases match TRBD1. Losses at the gene ends were 7 bases for V and 5 bases for J; bases not matched to a gene: 12. The CDR3 has 16 amino acids. Germline loops: CDR1 MDHEN, CDR2 SYDVKM. The CDR3 DNA reads TGTGCCAGCAAGATCCCGGGACAGGGGGAGAAGGAGACCCAGTACTTC. Protein product: CASKIPGQGEKETQYF.

Only one count was recorded for this clone. The rearrangement joins TRBV9 to TRBJ2-1, with 9 bases matching TRBD2. The V and J ends lost 3 bases and 2 bases, in that order; junction bases with no gene match: 12. From germline, CDR1 is SGDLS and CDR2 YYNGEE. The CDR3 totals 18 residues. CDR3 sequence reads: CASSARTTSGTTYNEQFF. In DNA, the CDR3 is TGTGCCAGCAGCGCCCGTACGACTAGCGGAACCACCTACAATGAGCAGTTCTTC.

The chain joins TRBV9 to TRBJ2-1, with 7 bases that match TRBD2. The V and J ends lost 0 bases and 4 bases, in that order; junction bases with no gene match: 7. CDR1 and CDR2 (germline): SGDLS, YYNGEE. CDR3 length equals 16 residues. The CDR3 region has the DNA TGTGCCAGCAGCGTAGGGGCTAGCGGAGAGTACAATGAGCAGTTCTTC. Protein: CASSVGASGEYNEQFF.

This clone was seen a handful of times. The rearrangement uses TRBV27 and TRBJ1-2, with TRBD1 matching over 7 bases. Germline CDR1 and CDR2: MNHEY and SMNVEV (reference sequence). The CDR3 is 14 amino acids. After removal of 0 bases from V and 6 bases from J, the junction contained 4 bases not matched to a gene. The CDR3 protein is CASSLSRTGDGYTF. Written as DNA, the CDR3 is TGTGCCAGCAGTTTATCCCGGACAGGTGATGGCTACACCTTC.

This clone was seen only once. The chain employs TRBV10-3 and TRBJ2-7, with 10 positions matching TRBD1. The CDR3 totals 16 residues. The junction had 9 bases not matched to a gene; V was cut back by 1 base and J by 6 bases. In germline, CDR1 is ENHRY, CDR2 SYGVKD. The CDR3 nucleotides are TGTGCCATCAGTGAGTGGCCGGCGGGACAGGGGCGCGAGCAGTACTTC. Its translation is CAISEWPAGQGREQYF.

This chain uses TRBV19 with TRBJ2-1; no reliable D call. Germline values: CDR1 LNHDA, CDR2 SQIVND (reference sequence). The CDR3 is 15 amino acids. Trimming pared 1 base from V and 0 bases from J, leaving 7 bases between. The CDR3 DNA reads as TGTGCCAGTAGTATAGCCCACAACTCCTACAATGAGCAGTTCTTC. Amino acid sequence: CASSIAHNSYNEQFF.

This chain links TRBV4-1 with TRBJ2-7, with 12 bases aligning to TRBD2. Germline CDR1 reads MGHRA; CDR2 reads YSYEKL. The CDR3 consists of 17 residues. V was pared by 7 bases and J by 1 base, with 11 bases of the junction left unmatched. The CDR3: CASKKGLAGGKSYEQYF. The CDR3 DNA follows: TGCGCCAGCAAAAAGGGGCTAGCGGGGGGGAAATCCTACGAGCAGTACTTC.

V usage is TRBV27 and J usage is TRBJ2-7; TRBD2 agrees at 9 bases. Germline assignment: CDR1 MNHEY and CDR2 SMNVEV (reference sequence). The junction had 3 bases not matched to a gene; V was cut back by 6 bases and J by 3 bases. This CDR3 is built from 13 residues. CDR3 bases: TGTGCCAGCAGCTTTAGCGGGAGCTACGAGCAGTACTTC. As protein: CASSFSGSYEQYF.

Only a few counts were recorded for this clone. This chain links TRBV4-3 with TRBJ2-2, with 7 bases matching TRBD1. Germline CDR1 and CDR2: LGHNA and YSLEER. This CDR3 is 17 amino acids long. V gave up 6 bases and J gave up 3 bases; unmatched junction bases: 13. The CDR3 sequence is CASSPRMGDRYTGELFF. The CDR3 bases are TGCGCCAGCAGTCCAAGGATGGGGGACAGATACACCGGGGAGCTGTTTTTT.

The V call is TRBV27, the J call TRBJ2-5; TRBD2 matches at 10 bases. TRBJ2-7 explains the end of the DNA better; the J call may be wrong. This CDR3 has 14 residues. The germline V gene encodes CDR1 MNHEY and CDR2 SMNVEV (reference sequence). CDR3 bases: TGTGCCAGCAGTTTTGGGACTAGCGCCTACGAGCAGTACTTC. This gives the protein CASSFGTSAYEQYF.